The 27 T cell receptor beta chains presented below share a single source sample, sequenced in a study of OX40 agonist ivuxolimab in advanced cancers. Some clones are missing from TCRdb's copy, which holds only in-frame ones; the method was immunoSEQ multiplex PCR. This table holds 80,000 to 95,000 clones, roughly 93% found once. Sequencing used CD4+ or CD8+ T cells sorted from blood, obtained in a trial of the OX40 agonist ivuxolimab. The receptors derive from an adult with an advanced solid tumor such as melanoma, head and neck, liver or kidney cancer.

The chain has TRBV6-1 and TRBJ1-2; no reliable D call. The V gene lost 7 bases and the J gene lost 4 bases, with 10 bases spanning the gap. This CDR3 comprises 12 residues. In germline, CDR1 is MNHNS, CDR2 SASEGT. The CDR3 bases are TGTGCCAGCACGGATTCCCGCTATGGCTACACCTTC. It translates to CASTDSRYGYTF.

The chain joins TRBV7-2 to TRBJ2-1; weak D call: TRBD2 (6 bases). CDR3 length: 14 residues. The germline gives CDR1 SGHTA, CDR2 FQGNSA. V shed 5 bases and J shed 9 bases, with 17 bases lying between them. The CDR3 is CASSPLTGEAEQFF. CDR3 DNA: TGTGCCAGCAGCCCTCTCACGGGAGAGGCTGAGCAGTTCTTC.

The chain is built from TRBV30 and TRBJ2-7, with D perhaps matching TRBD2 (6 bases). Looked up from germline, CDR1 is GTSNPN and CDR2 is SVGIG (reference sequence). Trimming took off 8 bases at V and 2 bases at J, with 16 bases between the two ends. This CDR3 region has 13 residues. CDR3 DNA: TGTGCCACTTCCCGGGACTCAGCCTACGAGCAGTACTTC. Translated: CATSRDSAYEQYF. The variable domain in full, completed from reference TRBV30 and TRBJ2-7, reads SQTIHQWPATLVQPVGSPLSLECTVEGTSNPNLYWYRQAAGRGLQLLFYSVGIGQISSEVPQNLSASRPQDRQFILSSKKLLLSDSGFYLCATSRDSAYEQYFGPGTRLTVT.

This chain joins TRBV7-2 and TRBJ2-1; TRBD2 matches at 8 bases. The length of the CDR3 is 15 residues. The V and J ends lost 5 bases and 3 bases, in that order; junction bases with no gene match: 6. The germline gives CDR1 SGHTA, CDR2 FQGNSA. CDR3 DNA: TGTGCCAGCAGCCAACTAGCGGCCAACTACAATGAGCAGTTCTTC. Protein: CASSQLAANYNEQFF.

The chain links TRBV11-2 to TRBJ2-5; perhaps TRBD1 as D (5 bases). Trimming took 1 base from V and 4 from J, leaving 10 bases between them. The CDR3 is 14 residues long. CDR1 SGHAT and CDR2 FQNNGV come from the germline V gene. CDR3 amino acids: CASSLGPRGETQYF. CDR3 in DNA: TGTGCCAGCAGCTTAGGCCCTAGGGGAGAGACCCAGTACTTC.

The V and J genes are TRBV9 and TRBJ2-7, with 10 nucleotides matching TRBD2. Germline V gene lookup returns CDR1 SGDLS and CDR2 YYNGEE. The junction had 1 base not matched to a gene; V was cut back by 0 bases and J by 4 bases. The CDR3 length is 14 residues. DNA of the CDR3: TGTGCCAGCAGCGTAGGGACTAGCGGATACGAGCAGTACTTC. Protein product: CASSVGTSGYEQYF.

Turning to this clone: Within the sample, other DNA sequences also encode this same CDR3. In DNA, the CDR3 is TGCGCCAGCAGCTTGGAGGGGACAGAGACCCAGTACTTC. It codes for CASSLEGTETQYF. The gene calls are TRBV5-1 and TRBJ2-5; D may correspond to TRBD1 or TRBD2 (5 bases each). CDR1 is SGHRS, CDR2 YFSETQ, per germline. CDR3 length: 13 amino acids. Trimming cost V 0 bases and J 4 bases, with 7 bases left between them. The variable domain in full, with the rest retrieved from reference TRBV5-1 and TRBJ2-5, is KAGVTQTPRYLIKTRGQQVTLSCSPISGHRSVSWYQQTPGQGLQFLFEYFSETQRNKGNFPGRFSGRQFSNSRSEMNVSTLELGDSALYLCASSLEGTETQYFGPGTRLLVL.

The chain carries TRBV6-4 and TRBJ1-5; D is unresolved. Deletions cut 6 bases from V and 0 bases from J, with 12 bases between. The CDR3 length is 15 residues. Germline values: CDR1 MRHNA, CDR2 SNTAGT. CDR3 amino acids: CASSRPLYSNQPQHF. CDR3 in DNA: TGTGCCAGCAGCCGCCCTCTATATAGCAATCAGCCCCAGCATTTT.

The V gene is TRBV14, the J gene TRBJ2-7; a weak D match, TRBD1 (6 bases). In germline, CDR1 is SGHDN, CDR2 FVKESK. The CDR3 loop spans 14 amino acids. Between the trimmed V and J ends, which lost 5 bases and 7 bases, there was a span of 18 bases. CDR3: CASSTRQDGGEQYF. The CDR3, as DNA: TGTGCCAGCAGCACTCGACAGGACGGCGGGGAGCAGTACTTC.

The genes are TRBV19 and TRBJ1-5, with 10 bases aligning to TRBD1. The CDR3 runs 14 residues. Unmatched junction bases numbered 3, after V lost 8 bases and J lost 2 bases. The germline gives CDR1 LNHDA, CDR2 SQIVND (reference sequence). CDR3 in amino acids: CASGGTGGNQPQHF. DNA of the CDR3: TGTGCCAGTGGCGGGACAGGGGGCAATCAGCCCCAGCATTTT.

V gene TRBV11-2 combines with J gene TRBJ2-3; TRBD2 matches at 12 bases. Trimming cost V 1 base and J 7 bases; bases outside gene matches: 6. The germline CDR1 and CDR2 sequences are SGHAT and FQNNGV. The CDR3 covers 16 residues. The CDR3 nucleotides read TGTGCCAGCAGCTTAGGGCTAGCGGGAGGGCCATATACGCAGTATTTT. This gives the protein CASSLGLAGGPYTQYF. Full variable domain (outside the CDR3, taken from reference TRBV11-2 and TRBJ2-3): EAGVAQSPRYKIIEKRQSVAFWCNPISGHATLYWYQQILGQGPKLLIQFQNNGVVDDSQLPKDRFSAERLKGVDSTLKIQPAKLEDSAVYLCASSLGLAGGPYTQYFGPGTRLTVL.

This chain links TRBV6-5 with TRBJ2-1, with 11 bases aligning to TRBD2. CDR3 length equals 15 residues. Germline assignment: CDR1 MNHEY and CDR2 SVGAGI. Trimming cost V 6 bases and J 3 bases; bases outside gene matches: 4. The CDR3 here is CASRMTSGVYNEQFF. The CDR3 nucleotides read TGTGCCAGCAGGATGACTAGCGGGGTCTACAATGAGCAGTTCTTC.

The rearrangement uses TRBV18 and TRBJ2-2; TRBD2 matches at 11 bases. The CDR3 contains 15 residues. V trimming: 4 bases; J trimming: 4 bases; junction bases outside the gene matches: 2. Germline V lookup: CDR1 KGHSH, CDR2 LQKENI. CDR3 loop: CASSQGTSGTGELFF. In DNA, the CDR3 is TGTGCCAGCTCACAGGGGACTAGCGGCACCGGGGAGCTGTTTTTT.

The chain couples TRBV19 to TRBJ2-7; the D is unclear. The germline CDR1 and CDR2 sequences are LNHDA and SQIVND (reference sequence). This CDR3 spans 14 amino acids. Trimming left V 6 bases short and J 5 bases short, with 17 bases between. The DNA of the CDR3 is TGTGCCAGTAGAGGAACAGATACCGGCCACGAGCAGTACTTC. This codes for CASRGTDTGHEQYF. Full variable domain (outside the CDR3, taken from reference TRBV19 and TRBJ2-7): DGGITQSPKYLFRKEGQNVTLSCEQNLNHDAMYWYRQDPGQGLRLIYYSQIVNDFQKGDIAEGYSVSREKKESFPLTVTSAQKNPTAFYLCASRGTDTGHEQYFGPGTRLTVT.

The rearrangement links TRBV18 to TRBJ2-7; TRBD1 matches 7 bases. This CDR3 comprises 14 residues. Germline lookup yields CDR1 KGHSH and CDR2 LQKENI. V lost 3 bases and J lost 9; bases outside the gene matches: 11. CDR3 amino acids: CASSPGQWASGQYF. As DNA, the CDR3 is TGTGCCAGCTCACCGGGACAGTGGGCGTCAGGGCAGTACTTC.

This clone came up once. This specimen includes other DNA sequences encoding the same CDR3. V usage is TRBV5-1 and J usage is TRBJ2-1; D perhaps matches TRBD1 (5 bases). V was cut by 2 bases and J by 0 bases, with 6 bases left in between. The CDR3 runs to 14 residues. Germline CDR1 reads SGHRS; CDR2 reads YFSETQ. DNA of the CDR3: TGCGCCAGCAGCTTAGACAGCTCCTACAATGAGCAGTTCTTC. Translated: CASSLDSSYNEQFF.

The CDR3 is CASSLDQGAIQYF. CDR3 nucleotides: TGCGCCAGCAGCTTGGACCAGGGGGCCATTCAGTACTTC. J is TRBJ2-7 and V is TRBV5-1; 8 bases map to TRBD1. The tail of the sequence fits TRBJ2-4 better, so the J call may be wrong. This CDR3 has 13 amino acids. Germline V CDR1 and CDR2: SGHRS, YFSETQ.

This sequence joins TRBV5-6 and TRBJ1-6; 9 nucleotides match TRBD1. The germline gives CDR1 SGHDT, CDR2 YYEEEE. CDR3 size: 14 residues. Unmatched junction bases numbered 5, after V lost 3 bases and J lost 10 bases. The CDR3 DNA reads as TGTGCCAGCAGCTCGGGACAGGGAACATCACCCCTCCACTTT. This sequence encodes CASSSGQGTSPLHF.

The genes are TRBV6-1 and TRBJ2-2; 8 bases map to TRBD1. The CDR3 covers 14 residues. V lost 5 bases and J lost 6; bases outside the gene matches: 5. Germline V CDR1 and CDR2: MNHNS, SASEGT. CDR3 bases: TGTGCCAGCAGTCGAAACAGGGGGTCCGGGGAGCTGTTTTTT. Protein product: CASSRNRGSGELFF.

The chain has TRBV29-1 and TRBJ2-3; no reliable D call. This CDR3 is built from 12 residues. V lost 2 bases and J 2 bases, leaving 5 bases between the germline ends. CDR1 is SQVTM, CDR2 ANQGSEA, per germline. CDR3 DNA: TGCAGCGTTGAAACATTCACAGATACGCAGTATTTT. It is translated as CSVETFTDTQYF.

The J gene is TRBJ1-1, the V gene TRBV6-5, with a possible D match to TRBD1 (5 bases). Per the germline V gene, CDR1 is MNHEY and CDR2 is SVGAGI. Trimming pared 6 bases from V and 3 bases from J, leaving 14 bases between. The CDR3 consists of 14 residues. CDR3 nucleotide sequence: TGTGCCAGCAGGGAATCGGGACCGCACACTGAAGCTTTCTTT. Its protein product is CASRESGPHTEAFF.

The chain couples TRBV6-1 to TRBJ2-7; D is possibly TRBD2 (7 bases). CDR3 length: 15 amino acids. The V and J ends lost 7 bases and 4 bases respectively, with 20 bases between them. CDR1 MNHNS and CDR2 SASEGT come from the germline V gene. CDR3 loop: CASTTGGGGVYEQYF. The CDR3 DNA is TGTGCCAGCACCACCGGAGGGGGGGGCGTGTACGAGCAGTACTTC.

V is TRBV18 and J is TRBJ1-6; 8 bases line up with TRBD1. V was clipped by 3 bases and J by 9 bases; unmatched bases: 4. The CDR3 spans 14 residues. Germline V gene sequence: CDR1 KGHSH, CDR2 LQKENI. The CDR3 here is CASSPQGASSPLHF. The CDR3 nucleotides are TGTGCCAGCTCACCTCAGGGGGCAAGTTCACCCCTCCACTTT.

The chain combines TRBV9 with TRBJ1-2, with 8 bases that match TRBD1. Trimming removed 7 bases from V and 3 bases from J; junction bases left unmatched: 11. Germline CDR1 is SGDLS and CDR2 is YYNGEE. The CDR3 covers 15 residues. Here the CDR3 reads CASGQGGVVDYGYTF. CDR3 coding DNA: TGTGCCAGCGGACAGGGCGGGGTCGTCGACTATGGCTACACCTTC. The full variable domain, in which reference TRBV9 and TRBJ1-2 provide the parts outside the CDR3, is DSGVTQTPKHLITATGQRVTLRCSPRSGDLSVYWYQQSLDQGLQFLIQYYNGEERAKGNILERFSAQQFPDLHSELNLSSLELGDSALYFCASGQGGVVDYGYTFGSGTRLTVV.

The V gene is TRBV28, the J gene TRBJ2-3, with D possibly TRBD1 on 5 matching bases. Between the trimmed V and J ends, which lost 2 bases and 0 bases, there was a span of 9 bases. This CDR3 has 15 residues. From germline, CDR1 is MDHEN and CDR2 SYDVKM. The DNA for the CDR3 is TGTGCCAGCAGTTTAGGGGCACTCAGCACAGATACGCAGTATTTT. Translation gives CASSLGALSTDTQYF.

This chain joins TRBV30 and TRBJ2-1; TRBD2 matches at 11 bases. The CDR3 sequence is 14 residues long. Germline CDR1 reads GTSNPN; CDR2 reads SVGIG (reference sequence). The trim removed 5 bases at V and 5 bases at J, leaving 5 bases unmatched. In DNA, the CDR3 is TGTGCCTGGCAAACTAGCGGGAGTCACAATGAGCAGTTCTTC. Translated, it gives CAWQTSGSHNEQFF.

On this clone itself: This CDR3 is also generated by other DNA sequences in the sample. The chain joins TRBV27 to TRBJ2-7; 11 nucleotides line up with TRBD1. Unmatched junction bases numbered 8, after V lost 6 bases and J lost 7 bases. From germline, CDR1 is MNHEY and CDR2 SMNVEV (reference sequence). The CDR3 spans 14 residues. The CDR3 nucleotides are TGTGCCAGCAGGCTAGGACAGGGGGCGGGGGAGCAGTACTTC. It yields the protein CASRLGQGAGEQYF.